The clone carrying this T cell receptor (beta chain) was observed a few times. The antigen is not known. A much larger clone sits a single nucleotide away, making a read error possible. There are 15 residues in the CDR3. V was trimmed by 2 bases and J by 0 bases, leaving 5 bases between them. Germline-derived CDR1 and CDR2 are MNHNS and SASEGT. Amplification of TCR beta CDR3 regions used RNA as the template. TCR CDR3 regions were first amplified by RT-PCR with HTBI primers. TCRdb itself ran the multiplex PCR reads through MiXCR, one entry per CDR3 protein. The sample has roughly 420,000 distinct CDR3 sequences, approximately 15% seen once. This sample is part of a study of T cells in Graves' hyperthyroidism and ophthalmopathy. Overall study findings and caveats: Most thyroid clonotypes that were expanded above 0.001 also turned up in blood.

The chain joins TRBV6-1 to TRBJ2-6; D remains unclear. Sequenced material: blood. The source of this sequence is a woman under 30 with Graves' hyperthyroidism. In DNA form, the CDR3 reads TGTGCCAGCAGTGAAACCTACTCTGGGGCCAACGTCCTGACTTTC. It is translated as CASSETYSGANVLTF.